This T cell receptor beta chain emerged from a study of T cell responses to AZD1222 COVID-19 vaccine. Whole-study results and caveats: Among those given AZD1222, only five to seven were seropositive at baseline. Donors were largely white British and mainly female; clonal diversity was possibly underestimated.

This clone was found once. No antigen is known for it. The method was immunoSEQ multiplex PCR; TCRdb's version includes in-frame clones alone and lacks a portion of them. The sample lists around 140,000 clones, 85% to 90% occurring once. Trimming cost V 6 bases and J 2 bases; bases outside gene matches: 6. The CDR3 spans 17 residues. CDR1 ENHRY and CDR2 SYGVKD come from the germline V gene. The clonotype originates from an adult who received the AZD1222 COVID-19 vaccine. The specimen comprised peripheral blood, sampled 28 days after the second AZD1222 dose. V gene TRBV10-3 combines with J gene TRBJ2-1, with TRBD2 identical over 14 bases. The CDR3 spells CAISLGTSGSAYNEQFF. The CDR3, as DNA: TGTGCCATCAGCCTTGGGACTAGCGGGAGTGCCTACAATGAGCAGTTCTTC.